The 29 T cell receptor beta chains in this list originate from one sample, sequenced in a study of T cell repertoires in cytomegalovirus infection. Via MiXCR, TCRdb re-called the reads, giving one row per CDR3 protein. The sample consists of more than 200,000 distinct CDR3 sequences, approximately 10% of them appearing once. What was sequenced was PBMCs. The origin of the receptors is a human donor in good health (CMV status not recorded). Some clones in this sample may be carry-over from other donors' samples.

There are a few counts of this clonotype. The chain links TRBV7-2 to TRBJ1-5; D gene unclear. CDR3 length equals 16 residues. Germline CDR1 reads SGHTA; CDR2 reads FQGNSA. With 1 base removed from V and 0 bases from J, the gap between germline ends came to 10 bases. The CDR3 bases are TGTGCCAGCAGCTTAGAACCCTTCTATAGCAATCAGCCCCAGCATTTT. It encodes CASSLEPFYSNQPQHF.

The V gene is TRBV18, the J gene TRBJ1-1; D remains ambiguous. CDR1 is KGHSH and CDR2 is LQKENI in the germline V gene. V lost 3 bases and J lost 0, with 11 bases in between. This CDR3 has 15 residues. CDR3 sequence reads: CASSPSSQLNTEAFF. DNA for the CDR3: TGTGCCAGCTCACCTTCGTCGCAGCTGAACACTGAAGCTTTCTTT.

This clonotype was counted ten times or more. The chain has TRBV12-3 or TRBV12-4 and TRBJ2-6; no clear D gene. Trimming took off 3 bases at V and 4 bases at J, with 10 bases between the two ends. This CDR3 contains 15 residues. CDR3 DNA: TGTGCCAGCAGTTTTGCCGGGCCAGGGGCCAACGTCCTGACTTTC. It specifies CASSFAGPGANVLTF.

This clonotype was counted many times. This chain uses TRBV30 with TRBJ2-3, with D maybe TRBD1 (6 bases). V shed 3 bases and J shed 0 bases, with 13 bases lying between them. This CDR3 is built from 15 residues. Germline assignment: CDR1 GTSNPN and CDR2 SVGIG (reference sequence). The CDR3 DNA is TGTGCCTGGAGGGAACAGGGATTGAGCACAGATACGCAGTATTTT. Its translation is CAWREQGLSTDTQYF.

The rearrangement joins TRBV18 to TRBJ1-1; no definite D call. The CDR3 is 14 amino acids. Trimming took off 3 bases at V and 3 bases at J, with 11 bases between the two ends. Germline V gene lookup returns CDR1 KGHSH and CDR2 LQKENI. CDR3 coding DNA: TGTGCCAGCTCACCGATAAACCAAGACACTGAAGCTTTCTTT. This codes for CASSPINQDTEAFF.

The V gene is TRBV6-1, the J gene TRBJ2-7; 7 bases are a match to TRBD2. V lost 5 bases to trimming and J lost 6 bases; unmatched junction nucleotides: 7. CDR1 is MNHNS, CDR2 SASEGT, per germline. CDR3 length: 13 amino acids. The CDR3 DNA reads TGTGCCAGCAGTCAGGGAGGGATCTCCGAGCAGTACTTC. This translates into CASSQGGISEQYF.

This clonotype was recorded many times. J is TRBJ1-1 and V is TRBV14; D is uncertain. The CDR3 runs 11 residues. The germline CDR1 and CDR2 sequences are SGHDN and FVKESK. The germline V and J ends were trimmed by 2 bases and 5 bases, with 3 bases remaining between them. CDR3 coding DNA: TGTGCCAGCAGCCAAACGACTGAAGCTTTCTTT. This codes for CASSQTTEAFF.

J is TRBJ1-1 and V is TRBV29-1, with D uncertain. The ends were cut back, 1 base at V and 2 bases at J, with 8 bases in the middle. This CDR3 is built from 13 residues. Looked up from germline, CDR1 is SQVTM and CDR2 is ANQGSEA. The CDR3 DNA sequence: TGCAGCGTTGAAGGTACAGTAAACACTGAAGCTTTCTTT. This translates into CSVEGTVNTEAFF.

By sample share, this clonotype is medium-sized (0.01 to 0.1%). The J gene is TRBJ2-7, the V gene TRBV7-2; D ambiguous. The germline V gene encodes CDR1 SGHTA and CDR2 FQGNSA. V was cut by 5 bases and J by 7 bases, with 9 bases left in between. The CDR3 totals 11 residues. The CDR3 DNA follows: TGTGCCAGCAGCGACCGAAGGGAGCAGTACTTC. Encoded protein: CASSDRREQYF.

This clonotype was counted at least ten times. V gene TRBV29-1 combines with J gene TRBJ1-3, with 8 bases that match TRBD1. CDR1 is SQVTM and CDR2 is ANQGSEA in the germline V gene. The V and J ends lost 6 bases and 4 bases, in that order; junction bases with no gene match: 5. This CDR3 is built from 13 residues. CDR3 residues: CSVRQGLGNTIYF. The CDR3 DNA follows: TGCAGCGTACGACAGGGGCTCGGAAACACCATATATTTT. Full variable domain (outside the CDR3, taken from reference TRBV29-1 and TRBJ1-3): SAVISQKPSRDICQRGTSLTIQCQVDSQVTMMFWYRQQPGQSLTLIATANQGSEATYESGFVIDKFPISRPNLTFSTLTVSNMSPEDSSIYLCSVRQGLGNTIYFGEGSWLTVV.

This chain links TRBV3-1 with TRBJ2-3; 12 bases map to TRBD2. The CDR3 length is 15 residues. V shed 6 bases, J shed 5 bases, and the junction held 6 bases outside the gene matches. Looked up from germline, CDR1 is LGHDT and CDR2 is YNNKEL (reference sequence). The CDR3 region is CASSRLAGVQDTQYF. The DNA of the CDR3 is TGTGCCAGCAGTCGACTAGCGGGAGTACAAGATACGCAGTATTTT.

The chain carries TRBV7-2 and TRBJ2-5; D perhaps matches TRBD1 (6 bases). This CDR3 spans 15 amino acids. Germline V CDR1 and CDR2: SGHTA, FQGNSA. V shed 7 bases and J shed 1 base, with 16 bases lying between them. CDR3 sequence reads: CASTRGSAFQETQYF. For the CDR3, the DNA is TGTGCCAGCACCAGGGGTAGCGCCTTCCAAGAGACCCAGTACTTC.

The sample holds many counts of this clonotype. The rearrangement links TRBV4-3 to TRBJ2-5, with 10 bases fitting TRBD2. The CDR3 has 14 residues. J lost 3 bases, V lost 3 bases, and 1 base had no gene match. The germline CDR1 and CDR2 sequences are LGHNA and YSLEER. CDR3 nucleotide sequence: TGCGCCAGCAGCCACGGACTAGCGGAAGAGACCCAGTACTTC. It specifies CASSHGLAEETQYF.

The chain carries TRBV20-1 and TRBJ1-1; a weak D match, TRBD1 (5 bases). V lost 5 bases and J lost 1, with 14 bases in between. Germline assignment: CDR1 DFQATT and CDR2 SNEGSKA (reference sequence). CDR3 length equals 14 residues. The CDR3 bases are TGCAGTGCTCCCCCGGGACCGACGAACACTGAAGCTTTCTTT. It yields the protein CSAPPGPTNTEAFF.

This clonotype was seen only a few times. The chain carries TRBV27 and TRBJ2-5; 9 bases agree with TRBD1. The CDR3 contains 16 residues. Germline V gene data show CDR1 as MNHEY and CDR2 as SMNVEV (reference sequence). The V gene end was trimmed by 5 bases and the J gene end by 0 bases; junction bases not matched to a gene: 7. The CDR3 region is CASSDPGQGYQETQYF. In DNA, the CDR3 is TGTGCCAGCAGTGACCCGGGACAGGGTTACCAAGAGACCCAGTACTTC.

The sample holds a few counts of this clonotype. This chain uses TRBV6-4 with TRBJ2-3; 9 nucleotides match TRBD2. Germline values: CDR1 MRHNA, CDR2 SNTAGT. The CDR3 has 15 residues. J was trimmed by 4 bases and V by 3 bases; bases with no gene match: 5. The CDR3 nucleotides are TGTGCCAGCAGTGAGGTAGCGGGGGCTTCAGATACGCAGTATTTT. Translated, it gives CASSEVAGASDTQYF.

This clonotype has ten or more counts. The rearrangement uses TRBV6-5 and TRBJ2-1; 7 positions match TRBD2. V lost 0 bases, J lost 5 bases, and 1 base stayed unmatched. The CDR3 runs 14 residues. Per the germline V gene, CDR1 is MNHEY and CDR2 is SVGAGI. The CDR3 region is CASSYSGLDNEQFF. The CDR3 DNA reads as TGTGCCAGCAGTTACTCCGGACTAGACAATGAGCAGTTCTTC.

This clonotype showed up many times. The CDR3, as DNA: TGCAGTACGGGACAGGTCTCCTACGAGCAGTACTTC. The encoded protein is CSTGQVSYEQYF. The chain joins TRBV20-1 to TRBJ2-7; 8 bases match TRBD1. Germline CDR1 reads DFQATT; CDR2 reads SNEGSKA (reference sequence). The junction had 3 bases not matched to a gene; V was cut back by 8 bases and J by 0 bases. The CDR3 loop spans 12 amino acids.

This clonotype was counted between two and nine times. The CDR3 coding sequence is TGTGCCAGCAGCTTATCTCCTCGGGACGAGCAGTACTTC. This translates into CASSLSPRDEQYF. The chain has TRBV11-2 and TRBJ2-7, with D unresolved. V lost 2 bases to trimming and J lost 5 bases, with 10 bases between them. The CDR3 totals 13 residues. Germline CDR1 SGHAT, CDR2 FQNNGV.

The chain combines TRBV6-2 or TRBV6-3 with TRBJ2-6; no clear D gene. The CDR3 totals 19 residues. Germline CDR1 MNHEY, CDR2 SVGEGT. V gave up 5 bases and J gave up 0 bases, with 20 bases separating them. The CDR3, as DNA: TGTGCCAGCAGTCCGTCTCGCGCTCAGAGCCTCTCTGGGGCCAACGTCCTGACTTTC. Protein product: CASSPSRAQSLSGANVLTF.

This clonotype was counted a few times. The chain is built from TRBV20-1 and TRBJ2-7, with D hard to call. This CDR3 is 13 amino acids long. Germline V gene data show CDR1 as DFQATT and CDR2 as SNEGSKA (reference sequence). The germline V and J ends were trimmed by 5 bases and 2 bases, with 13 bases remaining between them. The DNA of the CDR3 is TGCAGTGCTTATGAGGCCGATACCTACGAGCAGTACTTC. As protein: CSAYEADTYEQYF.

This clonotype has only a few counts. The rearrangement links TRBV4-1 to TRBJ1-5, with TRBD1 identical over 7 bases. The ends lost 0 bases at V and 4 bases at J; junction bases unmatched: 12. Germline CDR1 reads MGHRA; CDR2 reads YSYEKL. The CDR3 is made up of 18 amino acids. CDR3 nucleotides: TGCGCCAGCAGCCAAGATTTAGGAGGTGCAGGGGGAAATCAGCCCCAGCATTTT. It specifies CASSQDLGGAGGNQPQHF.

The sample holds many counts of this clonotype. The genes are TRBV6-1 and TRBJ1-4; D is uncertain. Trimming cost V 0 bases and J 2 bases, with 10 bases left between them. The CDR3 length is 16 residues. CDR1 and CDR2 (germline): MNHNS, SASEGT. The CDR3 reads CASSEAGGATNEKLFF. CDR3 sequence (DNA): TGTGCCAGCAGTGAAGCTGGAGGTGCGACTAATGAAAAACTGTTTTTT.

This clonotype was counted a few times. The rearrangement links TRBV20-1 to TRBJ1-1, with 7 nucleotides matching TRBD1. CDR1 and CDR2 from the germline V gene are DFQATT and SNEGSKA (reference sequence). This CDR3 comprises 11 residues. With 5 bases clipped from V and 9 bases from J, the junction kept 6 bases outside the gene matches. CDR3 in amino acids: CSASGTEQAFF. The CDR3, as DNA: TGCAGTGCTTCCGGGACAGAACAAGCTTTCTTT.

This clonotype was seen repeatedly, ten times or more. The V call is TRBV20-1, the J call TRBJ1-5; D ambiguous. Germline assignment: CDR1 DFQATT and CDR2 SNEGSKA (reference sequence). The CDR3 extends over 12 amino acids. The CDR3 here is CSLGRVNQPQHF. The CDR3 nucleotides read TGCAGCCTAGGAAGGGTGAATCAGCCCCAGCATTTT.

In this sample, this clonotype turned up once. The chain combines TRBV6-2 or TRBV6-3 with TRBJ2-1, with 12 bases identical to TRBD2. Germline lookup yields CDR1 MNHEY and CDR2 SVGEGT. The CDR3 is 18 amino acids. With 0 bases clipped from V and 3 bases from J, the junction kept 6 bases outside the gene matches. CDR3 sequence reads: CASSYSRLAGVGYNEQFF. The CDR3 DNA reads TGTGCCAGCAGTTACTCTCGACTAGCGGGAGTTGGCTACAATGAGCAGTTCTTC.

This clonotype was seen only a few times. The chain carries TRBV5-6 and TRBJ1-1; the D gene is possibly TRBD1 (5 bases). Germline loops: CDR1 SGHDT, CDR2 YYEEEE. The CDR3 has 14 residues. Trimming cost V 7 bases and J 6 bases, with 19 bases left between them. The CDR3 is CASVQKRGSSEAFF. DNA for the CDR3: TGTGCCAGCGTACAAAAGAGGGGAAGTTCTGAAGCTTTCTTT.

This clonotype was seen a handful of times. This rearrangement joins TRBV6-1 to TRBJ1-2; D is uncertain. V lost 8 bases to trimming and J lost 2 bases, with 9 bases between them. The CDR3 is 12 residues long. Germline V CDR1 and CDR2: MNHNS, SASEGT. The CDR3 protein is CASEGGNYGYTF. The CDR3 bases are TGTGCCAGCGAGGGCGGGAACTATGGCTACACCTTC.

This clonotype was found many times. The chain has TRBV5-1 and TRBJ2-6; tentatively, D is TRBD1 or TRBD2 (6 bases each). The CDR3 is 18 residues long. Germline CDR1 reads SGHRS; CDR2 reads YFSETQ. With 4 bases removed from V and 0 bases from J, the gap between germline ends came to 17 bases. The CDR3 sequence is CASSILTGALSGANVLTF. As DNA, the CDR3 is TGCGCCAGCAGCATTCTGACGGGGGCCCTCTCTGGGGCCAACGTCCTGACTTTC. The full variable domain, its missing parts supplied by reference TRBV5-1 and TRBJ2-6, is KAGVTQTPRYLIKTRGQQVTLSCSPISGHRSVSWYQQTPGQGLQFLFEYFSETQRNKGNFPGRFSGRQFSNSRSEMNVSTLELGDSALYLCASSILTGALSGANVLTFGAGSRLTVL.